This T cell receptor (beta chain) derives from a study of T cell responses to AZD1222 COVID-19 vaccine. Notes on the study in general: The CD4 TCRs associated with vaccination extended across spike and predominated at 160-218 and 743-854.

Using immunoSEQ multiplex PCR, the repertoire was profiled, and TCRdb retains in-frame clones only, with some absent. Of around 140,000 clones in the sample, around 90% were seen once. As for this clone: Its cognate antigen is unknown.

There are 13 residues in the CDR3. Trimming took 1 base from V and 5 from J, leaving 9 bases between them. Germline V CDR1 and CDR2: LGHNA, YNFKEQ. This receptor was identified in an adult in good health. The chain combines TRBV4-2 with TRBJ2-7; D is unresolved. Specimen: peripheral blood, collected on day 0 of AZD1222 vaccination. Here the CDR3 reads CASSQVRIDEQYF. The CDR3 DNA reads TGTGCCAGCAGCCAAGTAAGGATCGACGAGCAGTACTTC.